These 19 T cell receptor beta chains were sequenced from one sample in a study of persistence of HIV-infected CD4 T cells (dated by TCRdb to 2020 to 2022). What these receptors recognize is not known. The immunoSEQ hsTCRB assay version 4, run in survey mode, was used to sequence TCRbeta repertoires from genomic DNA. Drawn from immuneACCESS, this table holds only the in-frame rearrangements with V and J called that TCRdb kept. Clones are partly lost; checked studies trace under half to an unresolved V gene and leave the rest unexplained. Counted in this sample were 40,000 to 55,000 clones; more than 70% of them appeared once. Clones ranked in the top ten supply approximately 3% of the sample. The sample's treatment or condition label, decoded: suppressive antiretroviral therapy. Lysates of CMV-infected fibroblasts at about 11 ug/mL were used to stimulate the cells. Memory CD4+ T cells that did not respond, being CD40L-negative, CD69-negative and CD45RO-high, were sorted as memory populations depleted of antigen-responding cells.

Specimen: CD4+ T cells sorted from PBMCs after approximately 19-hour stimulation, collected from a patient who received antiretroviral therapy. The cell subset or site label, read with the paper, signifies: CD40L-CD69- CD45RO-high memory CD4 T cells not responding to CMV lysate. These receptors came from an adult man with HIV who was CMV-seropositive.

The genes are TRBV19 and TRBJ1-5; D is perhaps TRBD1 (6 bases). Germline CDR1 is LNHDA and CDR2 is SQIVND (reference sequence). V was shortened by 8 bases and J by 3 bases, with 20 bases between the two germline ends. This CDR3 has 16 amino acids. The CDR3 region is CASRLTGPIDNQPQHF. CDR3 in DNA: TGTGCCAGTCGCCTGACAGGACCGATAGACAATCAGCCCCAGCATTTT.

This clone is classed as medium-sized. The chain has TRBV5-1 and TRBJ1-2, with 11 bases identical to TRBD1. This CDR3 is 15 amino acids long. The ends lost 3 bases at V and 2 bases at J; junction bases unmatched: 3. Germline V gene sequence: CDR1 SGHRS, CDR2 YFSETQ. The CDR3 here is CASSWRTGGNYGYTF. As DNA, the CDR3 is TGCGCCAGCAGCTGGAGGACAGGGGGCAACTATGGCTACACCTTC. The full variable domain, its missing parts supplied by reference TRBV5-1 and TRBJ1-2, is KAGVTQTPRYLIKTRGQQVTLSCSPISGHRSVSWYQQTPGQGLQFLFEYFSETQRNKGNFPGRFSGRQFSNSRSEMNVSTLELGDSALYLCASSWRTGGNYGYTFGSGTRLTVV.

There are many counts of this clone. The rearrangement links TRBV6-5 to TRBJ1-2; 7 nucleotides line up with TRBD1. Trimming removed 8 bases from V and 2 bases from J; junction bases left unmatched: 11. This CDR3 has 15 amino acids. Germline CDR1 MNHEY, CDR2 SVGAGI. For the CDR3, the DNA is TGTGCCAGCCGGGATCGGGACAGCCTAAACTATGGCTACACCTTC. It codes for CASRDRDSLNYGYTF.

The DNA for the CDR3 is TGTGCCAGCAGTTTGGGACCCAATGAGCAGTTCTTC. Residues: CASSLGPNEQFF. The chain employs TRBV12-3 or TRBV12-4 and TRBJ2-1; D is possibly TRBD1 or TRBD2 (5 bases each). The CDR3 totals 12 residues. Trimming removed 3 bases at V and 6 bases at J, with 6 bases between.

The chain is built from TRBV11-3 and TRBJ2-3; TRBD1 matches at 9 bases. The junction had 3 bases not matched to a gene; V was cut back by 3 bases and J by 8 bases. Per the germline V gene, CDR1 is SGHNT and CDR2 is YENEEA. This CDR3 has 13 residues. The CDR3 reads CASSLGQGGTQYF. The DNA for the CDR3 is TGTGCCAGCAGCTTGGGACAGGGCGGTACGCAGTATTTT. The full variable domain, completed using reference TRBV11-3 and TRBJ2-3, is EAGVVQSPRYKIIEKKQPVAFWCNPISGHNTLYWYLQNLGQGPELLIRYENEEAVDDSQLPKDRFSAERLKGVDSTLKIQPAELGDSAVYLCASSLGQGGTQYFGPGTRLTVL.

The chain employs TRBV20-1 and TRBJ1-1; D unclear. The V end was cut by 3 bases, the J end by 5 bases, with 10 bases between. The CDR3 has 12 residues. CDR1 and CDR2 from the germline V gene are DFQATT and SNEGSKA (reference sequence). The DNA for the CDR3 is TGCAGTGCTAGTGAACAAGGGACTGAAGCTTTCTTT. Protein: CSASEQGTEAFF.

The CDR3 loop is CASSQEQGRGYTF. Written as DNA, the CDR3 is TGTGCCAGCAGCCAAGAACAGGGGAGAGGCTACACCTTC. V usage is TRBV14 and J usage is TRBJ1-2; 7 bases map to TRBD1. The CDR3 consists of 13 residues. Losses at the gene ends were 0 bases for V and 8 bases for J; bases not matched to a gene: 3. The germline gives CDR1 SGHDN, CDR2 FVKESK.

The rearrangement uses TRBV6-5 and TRBJ1-2; unclear D gene. Trimming cost V 6 bases and J 4 bases, with 12 bases left between them. The CDR3 contains 13 residues. In germline, CDR1 is MNHEY, CDR2 SVGAGI. The CDR3 protein is CASSPQHTYGYTF. CDR3 DNA: TGTGCCAGCAGCCCACAACACACCTATGGCTACACCTTC.

Only a few counts were recorded for this clone. This chain's CDR3 is CASSRDGYNSPLHF. The CDR3 nucleotides are TGTGCCAGCAGCCGGGACGGATATAATTCACCCCTCCACTTT. The chain joins TRBV7-8 to TRBJ1-6; tentative D call: TRBD1 (5 bases). Trimming removed 5 bases at V and 4 bases at J, with 9 bases between. Germline assignment: CDR1 SGHVS and CDR2 FQNEAQ. The CDR3 runs 14 residues. Based on the CDR3 plus reference TRBV7-8 and TRBJ1-6, the full variable domain is GAGVSQSPRYKVAKRGQDVALRCDPISGHVSLFWYQQALGQGPEFLTYFQNEAQLDKSGLPSDRFFAERPEGSVSTLKIQRTQQEDSAVYLCASSRDGYNSPLHFGNGTRLTVT.

The genes are TRBV10-3 and TRBJ1-1; D unresolved. Germline V lookup: CDR1 ENHRY, CDR2 SYGVKD. The CDR3 is 11 amino acids. Trimming left V 7 bases short and J 4 bases short, with 7 bases between. The CDR3 region has the DNA TGTGCCATCAAGGGATCCACTGAAGCTTTCTTT. Translation: CAIKGSTEAFF.

This clone has just one count. The chain is built from TRBV28 and TRBJ1-2; no clear D gene. Germline-derived CDR1 and CDR2 are MDHEN and SYDVKM. The length of the CDR3 is 14 residues. V lost 2 bases to trimming and J lost 7 bases, with 14 bases between them. CDR3 nucleotide sequence: TGTGCCAGCAGTTTACGCCCCCTTGTAGGTGGCTACACCTTC. This gives the protein CASSLRPLVGGYTF.

The CDR3 region has the DNA TGTGCCAGCAGTGACCCAGGGCCTCTGGACCTCCACTTT. It translates to CASSDPGPLDLHF. The chain joins TRBV25-1 to TRBJ1-6; D is perhaps TRBD1 (5 bases). Trimming took 3 bases from V and 15 from J, leaving 15 bases between them. CDR1 and CDR2 from the germline V gene are MGHDK and SYGVNS. This CDR3 has 13 amino acids.

The V gene is TRBV7-2, the J gene TRBJ1-5; the D gene is possibly TRBD1 (6 bases). The CDR3 contains 15 residues. Trimming took off 5 bases at V and 2 bases at J, with 13 bases between the two ends. The germline CDR1 and CDR2 sequences are SGHTA and FQGNSA. Here the CDR3 reads CASSALAGGNQPQHF. The CDR3 nucleotides read TGTGCCAGCAGCGCGCTCGCAGGGGGCAATCAGCCCCAGCATTTT. Based on the CDR3 plus reference TRBV7-2 and TRBJ1-5, the full variable domain is GAGVSQSPSNKVTEKGKDVELRCDPISGHTALYWYRQSLGQGLEFLIYFQGNSAPDKSGLPSDRFSAERTGGSVSTLTIQRTQQEDSAVYLCASSALAGGNQPQHFGDGTRLSIL.

The chain combines TRBV2 with TRBJ1-6; perhaps TRBD1 as D (6 bases). V lost 5 bases and J 12 bases, leaving 11 bases between the germline ends. This CDR3 has 12 amino acids. Per germline, CDR1 SNHLY and CDR2 FYNNEI. The CDR3 bases are TGTGCCAGCAGTTTGACAGGTCGACCCCTCCACTTT. This sequence encodes CASSLTGRPLHF.

The chain links TRBV27 to TRBJ2-7, with D tentatively TRBD1 (6 bases). CDR1 and CDR2 from the germline V gene are MNHEY and SMNVEV (reference sequence). This CDR3 is 17 amino acids long. V was clipped by 0 bases and J by 4 bases, with 19 bases between them. The CDR3 DNA is TGTGCCAGCAGTTTATCGGCAGGGGCAGGAGGAAGATACGAGCAGTACTTC. Amino acid sequence: CASSLSAGAGGRYEQYF.

This clone was counted a single time. CDR3 bases: TGTGCCAGCAGTGACTCGAAAGGAGCTAACTATGGCTACACCTTC. This sequence encodes CASSDSKGANYGYTF. The chain carries TRBV6-4 and TRBJ1-2; D remains unclear. Trimming left V 0 bases short and J 0 bases short, with 8 bases between. Germline CDR1 and CDR2: MRHNA and SNTAGT. This CDR3 comprises 15 residues.

This chain links TRBV10-2 with TRBJ1-1; no definite D call. The V gene's germline CDR1 is WSHSY and CDR2 SAAADI. The CDR3 loop spans 14 amino acids. Trimming removed 2 bases at V and 4 bases at J, with 11 bases between. The CDR3 protein is CASSEAGKATEAFF. DNA of the CDR3: TGCGCCAGCAGTGAGGCCGGGAAGGCCACTGAAGCTTTCTTT.

Sample share makes this clone medium-sized. The CDR3 carries no conserved terminal phenylalanine or tryptophan, so it likely arises from a read error. The limits of the CDR3 on the DNA are not certain, so only TCRdb's listed CDR3 is given. The chain recombines TRBV30 with TRBJ1-4. The CDR3 spans 12 residues, counting both ends. Germline values: CDR1 GTSNPN, CDR2 SVGIG (reference sequence). The CDR3 sequence is CAWTSNVGGCVR.

Only a few counts were recorded for this clone. V is TRBV14 and J is TRBJ1-1; D remains unclear. The V gene lost 6 bases and the J gene lost 1 base, with 9 bases spanning the gap. The CDR3 extends over 13 amino acids. Germline CDR1 SGHDN, CDR2 FVKESK. The CDR3 spells CASSRRPNTEAFF. CDR3 nucleotide sequence: TGTGCCAGCAGTCGCAGACCGAACACTGAAGCTTTCTTT.